The 2 T cell receptor beta chains reported below all come from one sample, sequenced in a study of control samples from healthy donors and cancer patients. TCRdb's copy holds only in-frame clones and misses some; the assay was immunoSEQ multiplex PCR. The repertoire holds roughly 120,000 clones, roughly nine tenths seen once, with around 7.6% in the top ten. The sample consisted of blood. These receptors came from a woman under 30 in good health.

This clone has only one observation. This rearrangement joins TRBV6-2 or TRBV6-3 to TRBJ2-3, with D maybe TRBD2 (6 bases). CDR3 length equals 15 residues. From germline, CDR1 is MNHEY and CDR2 SVGEGT. V shed 0 bases and J shed 4 bases, with 11 bases lying between them. The chain's CDR3 is CASSYSGLFADTQYF. The CDR3 nucleotides are TGTGCCAGCAGTTACTCTGGACTATTCGCAGATACGCAGTATTTT.

J is TRBJ1-4 and V is TRBV7-2; D possibly corresponds to TRBD1 (6 bases). This CDR3 has 15 amino acids. Trimming removed 2 bases at V and 7 bases at J, with 14 bases between. CDR1 and CDR2 from the germline V gene are SGHTA and FQGNSA. The DNA of the CDR3 is TGTGCCAGCAGCTTAACAGGGCTTGTTGGTGAAAAACTGTTTTTT. Residues: CASSLTGLVGEKLFF. Supplemented by reference TRBV7-2 and TRBJ1-4, the full variable domain reads GAGVSQSPSNKVTEKGKDVELRCDPISGHTALYWYRQSLGQGLEFLIYFQGNSAPDKSGLPSDRFSAERTGGSVSTLTIQRTQQEDSAVYLCASSLTGLVGEKLFFGSGTQLSVL.